Reported below is one T cell receptor (beta chain). This record comes from a study of naive and memory T cell subsets. From the second PCR step, alpha and beta chains were amplified apart. Cells stained for CD3, CD4, CD8, CD45RA, CD27 and viability were sorted into four CD45RA/CD27 subsets. Germline V gives CDR1 SGHTA, CDR2 FQGNSA. The V gene end was trimmed by 5 bases and the J gene end by 0 bases; junction bases not matched to a gene: 3. This CDR3 has 15 amino acids. Both TRBC1 and TRBC2 were covered by a beta constant-region primer of two equimolar oligonucleotides. The ligated cDNA underwent four PCR rounds using SP2 and nested alpha and beta constant-region primers. In TCRdb, the UMI-ligation and nested PCR reads were re-called with MiXCR into one record per CDR3 protein. The sample yields about 120,000 distinct CDR3 sequences, 36% seen once.

The chain has TRBV7-2 and TRBJ2-1; 8 nucleotides align to TRBD2. Sample: central memory CD4+ T cells from blood. This receptor was identified in a human donor in good health. In DNA, the CDR3 is TGTGCCAGCAGCAAGCGGGGGAGCTCCTACAATGAGCAGTTCTTC. The encoded protein is CASSKRGSSYNEQFF.